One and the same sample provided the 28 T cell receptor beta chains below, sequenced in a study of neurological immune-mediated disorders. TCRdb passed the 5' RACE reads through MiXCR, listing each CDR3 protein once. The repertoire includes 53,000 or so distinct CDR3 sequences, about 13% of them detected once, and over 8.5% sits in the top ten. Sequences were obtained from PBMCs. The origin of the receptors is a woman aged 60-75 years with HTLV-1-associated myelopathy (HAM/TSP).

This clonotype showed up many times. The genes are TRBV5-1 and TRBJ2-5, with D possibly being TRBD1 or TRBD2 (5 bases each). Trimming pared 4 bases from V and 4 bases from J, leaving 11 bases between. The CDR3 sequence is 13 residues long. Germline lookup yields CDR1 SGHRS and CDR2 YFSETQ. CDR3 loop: CASSPGPGETQYF. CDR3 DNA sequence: TGCGCCAGCAGCCCGGGACCAGGAGAGACCCAGTACTTC.

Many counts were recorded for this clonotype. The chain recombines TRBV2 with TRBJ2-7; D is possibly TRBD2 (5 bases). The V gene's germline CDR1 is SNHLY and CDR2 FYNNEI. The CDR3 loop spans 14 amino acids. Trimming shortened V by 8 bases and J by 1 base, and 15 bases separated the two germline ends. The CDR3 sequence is CASASSRHSYEQYF. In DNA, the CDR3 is TGTGCCAGCGCTTCTAGCCGACATTCCTACGAGCAGTACTTC.

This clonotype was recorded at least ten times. The CDR3 protein is CASSLEGTRISSSYNEQFF. For the CDR3, the DNA is TGCGCCAGCAGCTTGGAAGGGACTAGAATCAGTAGCTCCTACAATGAGCAGTTCTTC. The chain is built from TRBV5-1 and TRBJ2-1; 8 bases map to TRBD2. The junction had 11 bases not matched to a gene; V was cut back by 0 bases and J by 0 bases. The CDR3 totals 19 residues. CDR1 and CDR2 from the germline V gene are SGHRS and YFSETQ. The full variable domain, rest sourced from reference TRBV5-1 and TRBJ2-1, is KAGVTQTPRYLIKTRGQQVTLSCSPISGHRSVSWYQQTPGQGLQFLFEYFSETQRNKGNFPGRFSGRQFSNSRSEMNVSTLELGDSALYLCASSLEGTRISSSYNEQFFGPGTRLTVL.

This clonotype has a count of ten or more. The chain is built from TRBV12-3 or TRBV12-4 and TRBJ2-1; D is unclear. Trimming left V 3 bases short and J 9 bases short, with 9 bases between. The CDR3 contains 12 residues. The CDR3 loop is CASSFEVTEQFF. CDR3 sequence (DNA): TGTGCCAGCAGTTTCGAAGTCACTGAGCAGTTCTTC.

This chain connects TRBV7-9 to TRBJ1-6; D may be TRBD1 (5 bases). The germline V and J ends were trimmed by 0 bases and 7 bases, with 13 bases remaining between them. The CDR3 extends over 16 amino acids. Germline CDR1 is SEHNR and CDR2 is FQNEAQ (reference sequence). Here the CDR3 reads CASSLAGPLGNSPLHF. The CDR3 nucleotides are TGTGCCAGCAGCTTAGCGGGACCCCTGGGGAATTCACCCCTCCACTTT.

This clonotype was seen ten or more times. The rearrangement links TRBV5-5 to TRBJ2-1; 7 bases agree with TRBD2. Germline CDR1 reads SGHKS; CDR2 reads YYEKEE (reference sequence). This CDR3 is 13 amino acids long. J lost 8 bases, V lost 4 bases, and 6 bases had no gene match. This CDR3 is CASSPGLVYEQFF. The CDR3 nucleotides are TGTGCCAGCAGCCCCGGACTAGTCTATGAGCAGTTCTTC.

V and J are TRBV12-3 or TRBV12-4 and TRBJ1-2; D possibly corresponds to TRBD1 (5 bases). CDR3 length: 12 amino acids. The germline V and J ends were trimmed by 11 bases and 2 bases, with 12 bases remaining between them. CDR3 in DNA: TGTGCCTTCAGTGCAGGGAACTATGGCTACACCTTC. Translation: CAFSAGNYGYTF.

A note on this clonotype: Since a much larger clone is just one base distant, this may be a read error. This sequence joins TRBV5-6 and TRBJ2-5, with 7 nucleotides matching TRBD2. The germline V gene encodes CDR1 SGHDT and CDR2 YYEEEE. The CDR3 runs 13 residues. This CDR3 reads CASCSSGQETHYF. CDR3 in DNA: TGTGCCAGCTGCTCTAGCGGCCAAGAGACCCATTACTTC.

The CDR3 sequence: CATAGANTGELFF. The CDR3 bases are TGTGCCACAGCGGGCGCGAACACCGGGGAGCTGTTTTTT. The V call is TRBV28, the J call TRBJ2-2, with TRBD2 as a possible D gene (6 bases). This CDR3 has 13 amino acids. Deletions cut 10 bases from V and 0 bases from J, with 9 bases between. The germline V gene encodes CDR1 MDHEN and CDR2 SYDVKM. The whole variable domain, filled in from reference TRBV28 and TRBJ2-2, reads DVKVTQSSRYLVKRTGEKVFLECVQDMDHENMFWYRQDPGLGLRLIYFSYDVKMKEKGDIPEGYSVSREKKERFSLILESASTNQTSMYLCATAGANTGELFFGEGSRLTVL.

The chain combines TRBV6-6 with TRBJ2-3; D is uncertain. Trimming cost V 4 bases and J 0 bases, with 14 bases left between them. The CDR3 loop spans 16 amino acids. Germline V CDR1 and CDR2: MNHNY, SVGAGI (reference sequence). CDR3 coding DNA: TGTGCCAGCAGTTCGCCTGAGCTCAGCAGCACAGATACGCAGTATTTT. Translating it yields CASSSPELSSTDTQYF.

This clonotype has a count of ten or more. CDR3 sequence: CASSLLLGAGWTEAFF. The CDR3 coding sequence is TGTGCCAGCAGCCTCCTCCTCGGCGCCGGGTGGACTGAAGCTTTCTTT. The gene calls are TRBV12-3 or TRBV12-4 and TRBJ1-1; D not certain. V lost 6 bases and J 5 bases, leaving 22 bases between the germline ends. The CDR3 runs 16 residues.

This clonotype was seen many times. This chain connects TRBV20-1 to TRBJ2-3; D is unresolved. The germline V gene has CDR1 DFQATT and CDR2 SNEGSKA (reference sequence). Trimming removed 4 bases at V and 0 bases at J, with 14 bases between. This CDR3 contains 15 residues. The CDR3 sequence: CSANNLRRSTDTQYF. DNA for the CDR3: TGCAGTGCTAACAACTTGCGGAGAAGCACAGATACGCAGTATTTT.

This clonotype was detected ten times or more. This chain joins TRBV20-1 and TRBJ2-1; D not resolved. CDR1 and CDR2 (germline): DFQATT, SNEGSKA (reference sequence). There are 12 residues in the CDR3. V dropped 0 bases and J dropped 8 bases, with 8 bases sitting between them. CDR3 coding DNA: TGCAGTGCTAGAGAGGGTCGCGATGAGCAGTTCTTC. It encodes CSAREGRDEQFF.

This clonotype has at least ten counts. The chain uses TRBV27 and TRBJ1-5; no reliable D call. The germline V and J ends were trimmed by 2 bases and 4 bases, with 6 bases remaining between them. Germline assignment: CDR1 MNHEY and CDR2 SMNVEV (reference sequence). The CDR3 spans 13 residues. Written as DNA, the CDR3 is TGTGCCAGCAGTTTAGATTTTAATCAGCCCCAGCATTTT. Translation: CASSLDFNQPQHF.

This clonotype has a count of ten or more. The CDR3 sequence is CSVGGSTGRGTEAFF. The CDR3, as DNA: TGCAGCGTTGGGGGATCCACAGGGAGGGGCACTGAAGCTTTCTTT. The V and J genes are TRBV29-1 and TRBJ1-1; D may be TRBD1 (6 bases). With 4 bases removed from V and 4 bases from J, the gap between germline ends came to 19 bases. The CDR3 covers 15 residues. Looked up from germline, CDR1 is SQVTM and CDR2 is ANQGSEA. The full variable domain, completed using reference TRBV29-1 and TRBJ1-1, is SAVISQKPSRDICQRGTSLTIQCQVDSQVTMMFWYRQQPGQSLTLIATANQGSEATYESGFVIDKFPISRPNLTFSTLTVSNMSPEDSSIYLCSVGGSTGRGTEAFFGQGTRLTVV.

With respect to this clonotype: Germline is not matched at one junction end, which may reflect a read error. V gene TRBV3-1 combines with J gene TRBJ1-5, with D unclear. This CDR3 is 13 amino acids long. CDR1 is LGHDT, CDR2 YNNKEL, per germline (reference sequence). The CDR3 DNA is TGTGCCATCAGCCAAGATTTGGGAGGAATCCAGCATTTT. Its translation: CAISQDLGGIQHF.

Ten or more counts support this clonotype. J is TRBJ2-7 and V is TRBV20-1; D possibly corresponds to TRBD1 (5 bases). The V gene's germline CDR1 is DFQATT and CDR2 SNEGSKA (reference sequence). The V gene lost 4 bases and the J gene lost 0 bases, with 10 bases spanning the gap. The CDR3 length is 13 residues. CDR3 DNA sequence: TGCAGTGCTATAAAGGGGTCCTCCTACGAGCAGTACTTC. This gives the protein CSAIKGSSYEQYF.

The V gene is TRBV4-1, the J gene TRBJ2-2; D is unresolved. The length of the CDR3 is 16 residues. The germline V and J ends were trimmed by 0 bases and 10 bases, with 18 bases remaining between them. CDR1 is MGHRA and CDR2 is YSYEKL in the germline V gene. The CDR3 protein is CASSQDMVSETSELFF. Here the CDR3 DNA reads TGCGCCAGCAGCCAAGATATGGTGTCGGAAACCTCGGAGCTGTTTTTT.

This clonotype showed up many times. CDR3 sequence: CASSYGQGKGNTGELFF. CDR3 in DNA: TGCGCCAGCAGCTATGGACAGGGAAAGGGAAACACCGGGGAGCTGTTTTTT. The chain links TRBV5-1 to TRBJ2-2, with TRBD1 identical over 8 bases. V was pared by 3 bases and J by 2 bases, with 9 bases of the junction left unmatched. The CDR3 has 17 amino acids. The germline CDR1 and CDR2 sequences are SGHRS and YFSETQ.

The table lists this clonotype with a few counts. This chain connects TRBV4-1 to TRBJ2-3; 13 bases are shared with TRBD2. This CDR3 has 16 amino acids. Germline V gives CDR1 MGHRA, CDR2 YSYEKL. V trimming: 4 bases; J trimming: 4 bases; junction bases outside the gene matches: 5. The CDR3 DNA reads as TGCGCCAGCAGCCTCACACTAGCGGGAGGGGCAGATACGCAGTATTTT. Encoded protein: CASSLTLAGGADTQYF.

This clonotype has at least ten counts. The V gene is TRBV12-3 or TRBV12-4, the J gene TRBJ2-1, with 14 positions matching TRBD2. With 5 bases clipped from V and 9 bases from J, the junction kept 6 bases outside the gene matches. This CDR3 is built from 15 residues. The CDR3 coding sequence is TGTGCCAGCAGTCCTGGGACTAGCGGGAGTTCTGAGCAGTTCTTC. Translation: CASSPGTSGSSEQFF.

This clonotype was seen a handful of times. The CDR3 sequence: CASSLRLAGAAETQYF. Written as DNA, the CDR3 is TGTGCCAGCAGCCTGAGACTAGCGGGAGCCGCGGAGACCCAGTACTTC. The J gene is TRBJ2-5, the V gene TRBV3-1; 12 nucleotides align to TRBD2. This CDR3 spans 16 amino acids. J gave up 5 bases and V 4 bases, and 8 bases lay outside the gene matches. Germline CDR1 is LGHDT and CDR2 is YNNKEL (reference sequence).

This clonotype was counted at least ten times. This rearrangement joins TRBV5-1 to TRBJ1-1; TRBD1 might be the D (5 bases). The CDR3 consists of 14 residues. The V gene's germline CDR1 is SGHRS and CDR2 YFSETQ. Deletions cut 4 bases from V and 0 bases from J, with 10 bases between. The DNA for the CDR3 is TGCGCCAGCAGCGCGGGACGGCTGAACACTGAAGCTTTCTTT. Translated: CASSAGRLNTEAFF.

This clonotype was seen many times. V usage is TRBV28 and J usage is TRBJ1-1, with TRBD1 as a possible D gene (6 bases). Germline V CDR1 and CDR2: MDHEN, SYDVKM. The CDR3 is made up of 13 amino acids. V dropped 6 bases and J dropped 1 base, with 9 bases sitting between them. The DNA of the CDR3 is TGTGCCAGCAGGGGGGCAAAGAACACTGAAGCTTTCTTT. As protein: CASRGAKNTEAFF. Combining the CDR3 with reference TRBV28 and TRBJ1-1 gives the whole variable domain DVKVTQSSRYLVKRTGEKVFLECVQDMDHENMFWYRQDPGLGLRLIYFSYDVKMKEKGDIPEGYSVSREKKERFSLILESASTNQTSMYLCASRGAKNTEAFFGQGTRLTVV.

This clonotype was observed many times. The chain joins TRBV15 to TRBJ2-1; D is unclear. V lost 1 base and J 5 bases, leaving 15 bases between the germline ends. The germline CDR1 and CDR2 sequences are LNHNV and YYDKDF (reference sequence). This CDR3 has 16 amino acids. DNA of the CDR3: TGTGCCACCAGCAGAGGGTCTGTATACGGTGACAATGAGCAGTTCTTC. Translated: CATSRGSVYGDNEQFF.

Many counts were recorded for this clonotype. CDR3 loop: CSAGGDTDTQYF. The CDR3 DNA reads as TGCAGCGCTGGGGGGGACACAGATACGCAGTATTTT. The chain combines TRBV29-1 with TRBJ2-3; 7 nucleotides align to TRBD2. This CDR3 comprises 12 residues. Germline loops: CDR1 SQVTM, CDR2 ANQGSEA. J gave up 2 bases and V 7 bases, and 3 bases lay outside the gene matches.

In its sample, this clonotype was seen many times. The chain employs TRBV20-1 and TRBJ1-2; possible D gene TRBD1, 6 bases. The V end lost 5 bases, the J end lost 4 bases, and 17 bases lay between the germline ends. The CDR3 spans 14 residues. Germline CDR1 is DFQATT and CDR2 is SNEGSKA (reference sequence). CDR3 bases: TGCAGTGCTTACCCCATGACAGGATCCTATGGCTACACCTTC. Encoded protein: CSAYPMTGSYGYTF.

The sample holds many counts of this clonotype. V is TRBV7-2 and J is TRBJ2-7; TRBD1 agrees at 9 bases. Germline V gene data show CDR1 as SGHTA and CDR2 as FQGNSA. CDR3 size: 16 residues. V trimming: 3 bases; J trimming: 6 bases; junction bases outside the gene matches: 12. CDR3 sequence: CASSFGDRGFVGEQYF. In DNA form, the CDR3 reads TGTGCCAGCAGCTTTGGAGACAGGGGGTTCGTGGGCGAGCAGTACTTC.